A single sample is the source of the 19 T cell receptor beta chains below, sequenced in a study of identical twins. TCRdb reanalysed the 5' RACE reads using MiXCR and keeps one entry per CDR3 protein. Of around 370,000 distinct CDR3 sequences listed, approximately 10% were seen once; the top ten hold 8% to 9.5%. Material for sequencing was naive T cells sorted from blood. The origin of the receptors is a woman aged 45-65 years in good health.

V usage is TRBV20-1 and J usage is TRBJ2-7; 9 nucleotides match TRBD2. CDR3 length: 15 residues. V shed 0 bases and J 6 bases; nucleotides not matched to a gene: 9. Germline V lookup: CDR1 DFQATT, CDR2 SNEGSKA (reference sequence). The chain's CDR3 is CSARDLASGIGEQYV. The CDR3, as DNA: TGCAGTGCTAGAGATCTGGCTAGCGGGATTGGCGAGCAGTACGTC.

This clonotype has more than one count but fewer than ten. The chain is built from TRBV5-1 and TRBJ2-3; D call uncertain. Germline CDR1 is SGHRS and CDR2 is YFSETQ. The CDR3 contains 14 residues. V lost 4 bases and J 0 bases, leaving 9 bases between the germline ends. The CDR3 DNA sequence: TGCGCCAGCAGCCCGTATTCTAGCACAGATACGCAGTATTTT. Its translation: CASSPYSSTDTQYF.

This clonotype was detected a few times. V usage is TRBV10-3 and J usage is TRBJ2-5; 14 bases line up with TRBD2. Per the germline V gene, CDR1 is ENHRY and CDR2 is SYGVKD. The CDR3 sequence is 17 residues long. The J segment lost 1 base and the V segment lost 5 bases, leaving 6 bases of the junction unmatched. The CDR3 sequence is CAISSPGLAGGQETQYF. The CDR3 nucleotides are TGTGCCATCAGTTCCCCAGGACTAGCGGGAGGCCAAGAGACCCAGTACTTC.

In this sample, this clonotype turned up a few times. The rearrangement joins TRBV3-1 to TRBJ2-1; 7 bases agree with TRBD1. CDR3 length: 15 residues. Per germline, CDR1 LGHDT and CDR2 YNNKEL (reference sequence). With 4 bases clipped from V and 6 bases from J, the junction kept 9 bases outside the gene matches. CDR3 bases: TGTGCCAGCAGCCTTCCCGGGACAGACAGCAATGAGCAGTTCTTC. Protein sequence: CASSLPGTDSNEQFF.

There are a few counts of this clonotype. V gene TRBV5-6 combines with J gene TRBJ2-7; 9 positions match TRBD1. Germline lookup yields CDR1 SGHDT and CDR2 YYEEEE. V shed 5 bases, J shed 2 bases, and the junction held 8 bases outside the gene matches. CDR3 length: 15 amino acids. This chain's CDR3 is CASRGQGRTPYEQYV. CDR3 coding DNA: TGTGCCAGCAGAGGACAGGGGCGAACTCCCTACGAGCAGTACGTC.

The CDR3 DNA is TGCGCCAGCAGCCAATTCGTAACCCGCTCTGGAAACACCATATATTTT. It translates to CASSQFVTRSGNTIYF. The rearrangement links TRBV4-1 to TRBJ1-3; D is unresolved. The V end lost 2 bases, the J end lost 0 bases, and 11 bases lay between the germline ends. The CDR3 spans 16 residues. Germline CDR1 is MGHRA and CDR2 is YSYEKL.

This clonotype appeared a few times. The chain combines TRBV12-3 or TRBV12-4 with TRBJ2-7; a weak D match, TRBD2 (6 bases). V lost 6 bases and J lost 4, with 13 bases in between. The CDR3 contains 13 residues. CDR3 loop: CASSSGGWYEQYV. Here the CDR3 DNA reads TGTGCCAGCAGCTCCGGGGGATGGTACGAGCAGTACGTC.

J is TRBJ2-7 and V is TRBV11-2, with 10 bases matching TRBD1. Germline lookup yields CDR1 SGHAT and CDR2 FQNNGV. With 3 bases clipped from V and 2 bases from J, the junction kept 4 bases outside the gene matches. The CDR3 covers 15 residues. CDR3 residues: CASSLGTGDPYEQYF. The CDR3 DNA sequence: TGTGCCAGCAGCTTGGGGACAGGGGATCCCTACGAGCAGTACTTC.

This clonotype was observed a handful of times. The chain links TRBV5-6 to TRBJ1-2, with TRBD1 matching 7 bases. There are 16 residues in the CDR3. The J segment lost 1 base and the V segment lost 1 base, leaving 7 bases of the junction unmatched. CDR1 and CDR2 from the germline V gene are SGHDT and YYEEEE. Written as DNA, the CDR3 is TGTGCCAGCAGCTTGCCCGGGACAGAACATAACTATGGCTACACCTTC. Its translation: CASSLPGTEHNYGYTF.

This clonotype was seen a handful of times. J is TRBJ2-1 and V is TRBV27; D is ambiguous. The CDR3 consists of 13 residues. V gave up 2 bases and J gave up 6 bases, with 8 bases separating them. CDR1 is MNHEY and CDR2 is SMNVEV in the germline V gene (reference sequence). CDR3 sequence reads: CASSLRRGNEQFF. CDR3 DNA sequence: TGTGCCAGCAGTTTAAGGCGAGGCAATGAGCAGTTCTTC.

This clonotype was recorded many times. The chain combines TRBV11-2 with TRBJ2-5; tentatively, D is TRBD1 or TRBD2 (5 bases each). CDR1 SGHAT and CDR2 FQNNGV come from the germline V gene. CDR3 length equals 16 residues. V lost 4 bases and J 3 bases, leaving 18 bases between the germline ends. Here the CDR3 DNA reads TGTGCCAGCAGCTCTGCAATGGGGGAATTTAAAGAGACCCAGTACTTC. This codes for CASSSAMGEFKETQYF.

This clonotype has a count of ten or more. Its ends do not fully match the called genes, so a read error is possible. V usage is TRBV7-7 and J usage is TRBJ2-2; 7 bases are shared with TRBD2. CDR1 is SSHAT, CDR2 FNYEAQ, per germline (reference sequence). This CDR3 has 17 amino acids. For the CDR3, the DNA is TGTGCTAGCAGCTTGATGGGCGGGAGTTCTGGCACCGGGGAGCTGTTTTTT. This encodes CASSLMGGSSGTGELFF. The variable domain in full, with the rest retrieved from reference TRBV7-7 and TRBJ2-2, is GAGVSQSPRYKVTKRGQDVTLRCDPISSHATLYWYQQALGQGPEFLTYFNYEAQPDKSGLPSDRFSAERPEGSISTLTIQRTEQRDSAMYRCASSLMGGSSGTGELFFGEGSRLTVL.

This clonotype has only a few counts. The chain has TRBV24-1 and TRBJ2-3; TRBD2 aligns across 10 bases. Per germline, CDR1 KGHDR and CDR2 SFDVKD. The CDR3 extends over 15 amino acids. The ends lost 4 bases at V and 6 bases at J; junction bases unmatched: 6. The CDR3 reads CATSERAGGRDTQYF. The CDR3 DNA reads TGTGCCACCAGTGAACGAGCGGGAGGGAGGGATACGCAGTATTTT.

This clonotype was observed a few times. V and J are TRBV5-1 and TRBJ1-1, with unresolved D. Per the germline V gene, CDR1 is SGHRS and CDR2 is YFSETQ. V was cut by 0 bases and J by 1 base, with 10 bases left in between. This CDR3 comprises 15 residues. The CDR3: CASSLDFLGNTEAFF. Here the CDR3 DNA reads TGCGCCAGCAGCTTGGATTTTCTTGGGAACACTGAAGCTTTCTTT.

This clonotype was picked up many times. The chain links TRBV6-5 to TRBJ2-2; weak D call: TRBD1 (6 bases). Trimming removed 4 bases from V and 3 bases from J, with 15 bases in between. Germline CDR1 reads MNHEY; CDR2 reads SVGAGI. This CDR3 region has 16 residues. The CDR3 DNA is TGTGCCAGCAGTTCGTCTACAGGGATGGACACCGGGGAGCTGTTTTTT. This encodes CASSSSTGMDTGELFF.

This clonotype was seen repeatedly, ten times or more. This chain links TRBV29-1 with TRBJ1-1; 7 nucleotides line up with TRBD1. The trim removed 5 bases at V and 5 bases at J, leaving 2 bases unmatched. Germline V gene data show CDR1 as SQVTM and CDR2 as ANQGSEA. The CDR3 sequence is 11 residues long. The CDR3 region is CSVRQGTEAFF. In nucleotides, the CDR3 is TGCAGCGTTCGACAGGGAACTGAAGCTTTCTTT.

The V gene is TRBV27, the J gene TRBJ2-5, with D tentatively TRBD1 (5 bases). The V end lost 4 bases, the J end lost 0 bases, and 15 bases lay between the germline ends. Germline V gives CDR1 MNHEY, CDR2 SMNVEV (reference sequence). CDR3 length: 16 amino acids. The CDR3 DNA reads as TGTGCCAGCAGTTCAGGGATTCTCCTAAACCAAGAGACCCAGTACTTC. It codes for CASSSGILLNQETQYF.

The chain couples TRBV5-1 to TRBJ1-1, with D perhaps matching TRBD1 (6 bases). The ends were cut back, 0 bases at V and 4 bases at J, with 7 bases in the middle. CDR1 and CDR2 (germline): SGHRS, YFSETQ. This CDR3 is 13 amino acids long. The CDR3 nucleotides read TGCGCCAGCAGCTTGGCGGGGGCCACTGAAGCTTTCTTT. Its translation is CASSLAGATEAFF.

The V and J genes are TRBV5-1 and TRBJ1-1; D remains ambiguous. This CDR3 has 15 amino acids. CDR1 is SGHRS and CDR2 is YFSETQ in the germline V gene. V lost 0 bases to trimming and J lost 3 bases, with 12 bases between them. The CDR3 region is CASSLDSPTDTEAFF. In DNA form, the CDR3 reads TGCGCCAGCAGCTTGGACTCGCCGACGGACACTGAAGCTTTCTTT.